One and the same sample provided the 4 T cell receptor beta chains below, sequenced in a study of blood T cell repertoires in COVID-19. Sequencing was performed with immunoSEQ multiplex PCR; in TCRdb, only in-frame clones are kept and a portion is missing. Of a few hundred thousand clones listed, less than 90% are singletons. Sequenced input: PBMCs or T cells enriched from blood (not recorded which). The source is a woman aged 25 to 39 who had recovered from COVID-19.

The rearrangement joins TRBV6-5 to TRBJ1-6, with D perhaps TRBD1 (5 bases). Trimming pared 7 bases from V and 8 bases from J, leaving 18 bases between. The CDR3 spans 15 residues. Germline-derived CDR1 and CDR2 are MNHEY and SVGAGI. The CDR3 nucleotides are TGTGCCAGCACGGTGGACGCCGGGGGGGATTCACCCCTCCACTTT. Translation: CASTVDAGGDSPLHF.

This clone was detected once. The chain employs TRBV14 and TRBJ2-7; D unresolved. From germline, CDR1 is SGHDN and CDR2 FVKESK. V lost 0 bases and J lost 2, with 5 bases in between. This CDR3 is 13 amino acids long. The CDR3 nucleotides read TGTGCCAGCAGCCAAGATGCAGCCTACGAGCAGTACTTC. This translates into CASSQDAAYEQYF. The full variable domain, its missing parts supplied by reference TRBV14 and TRBJ2-7, is EAGVTQFPSHSVIEKGQTVTLRCDPISGHDNLYWYRRVMGKEIKFLLHFVKESKQDESGMPNNRFLAERTGGTYSTLKVQPAELEDSGVYFCASSQDAAYEQYFGPGTRLTVT.

The chain links TRBV18 to TRBJ1-2, with D perhaps TRBD1 (6 bases). The CDR3 is 15 residues long. Germline assignment: CDR1 KGHSH and CDR2 LQKENI. Trimming cost V 3 bases and J 8 bases, with 19 bases left between them. The CDR3 DNA sequence: TGTGCCAGCTCACCCTATTGGGGGCCGGCGCGCGGCTACACCTTC. It specifies CASSPYWGPARGYTF.

This clone was seen a few times. The gene calls are TRBV6-5 and TRBJ2-7; D is unclear. Trimming pared 5 bases from V and 3 bases from J, leaving 11 bases between. Per the germline V gene, CDR1 is MNHEY and CDR2 is SVGAGI. This CDR3 is built from 13 residues. Written as DNA, the CDR3 is TGTGCCAGCAGTCCCATAGAAGACTACGAGCAGTACTTC. Protein sequence: CASSPIEDYEQYF.